These 5 T cell receptor beta chains share one sample of origin, sequenced in a study of blood T cell repertoires in COVID-19. Sequencing was performed with immunoSEQ multiplex PCR; in TCRdb, only in-frame clones are kept and a portion is missing. The top ten hold over 9% of the sample, which has some 300,000 clones, roughly 90% seen once. The sample comprised PBMCs or T cells enriched from blood (not recorded which). The receptor set was obtained from a woman aged 30 to 39 who had recovered from COVID-19.

The chain is built from TRBV19 and TRBJ1-5; TRBD1 matches at 8 bases. J gave up 0 bases and V 4 bases, and 5 bases lay outside the gene matches. The CDR3 totals 16 residues. CDR1 and CDR2 from the germline V gene are LNHDA and SQIVND (reference sequence). DNA of the CDR3: TGTGCCAGTAGTAGGGTGGGACAGGATAGCAATCAGCCCCAGCATTTT. This gives the protein CASSRVGQDSNQPQHF.

The chain employs TRBV29-1 and TRBJ2-7; 12 positions agree with TRBD1. The CDR3 is made up of 14 amino acids. CDR1 is SQVTM and CDR2 is ANQGSEA in the germline V gene. V shed 6 bases, J shed 4 bases, and the junction held 7 bases outside the gene matches. DNA of the CDR3: TGCAGCGTCGAGGGGACAGGGGGCGTTTACGAGCAGTACTTC. Its protein is CSVEGTGGVYEQYF.

The V and J genes are TRBV15 and TRBJ1-4; D is possibly TRBD1 (5 bases). Trimming pared 0 bases from V and 5 bases from J, leaving 19 bases between. The CDR3 totals 18 residues. Per the germline V gene, CDR1 is LNHNV and CDR2 is YYDKDF (reference sequence). The CDR3 DNA sequence: TGTGCCACCAGCAGAGATTTGGGGGGGGGACCCCTAAATGAAAAACTGTTTTTT. Protein sequence: CATSRDLGGGPLNEKLFF.

Comments on this clone: Germline and junction disagree at one end, which may indicate a read error. The chain uses TRBV27 and TRBJ1-2; D remains unclear. This CDR3 is 14 amino acids long. Germline CDR1 reads MNHEY; CDR2 reads SMNVEV (reference sequence). The CDR3 sequence is CASSVSHFGYGYTF. CDR3 coding DNA: TGTGCCAGCAGTGTATCCCACTTCGGCTATGGCTACACCTTC.

The chain has TRBV11-3 and TRBJ2-1, with D perhaps matching TRBD2 (5 bases). Between the trimmed V and J ends, which lost 5 bases and 5 bases, there was a span of 7 bases. CDR1 is SGHNT, CDR2 YENEEA, per germline. The CDR3 covers 12 residues. Written as DNA, the CDR3 is TGTGCCAGCAGCCATAGCGACAATGAGCAGTTCTTC. The encoded protein is CASSHSDNEQFF.